This T cell receptor (beta chain) was captured by sequencing in a study of OX40 agonist ivuxolimab in advanced cancers. Regarding the study as a whole: Averaged across samples, CD8+ T cells carried more expanded clones than CD4+ did.

The J segment lost 2 bases and the V segment lost 4 bases, leaving 10 bases of the junction unmatched. The CDR3 is 16 residues long. Germline loops: CDR1 LNHDA, CDR2 SQIVND (reference sequence). The sample holds one count of this clone. Its antigen is still unknown. Produced via immunoSEQ multiplex PCR; TCRdb's table is partial and in-frame only. The sample lists tens of thousands of clones; roughly 90% were seen once. The clonotype was recovered from an adult with an advanced solid tumor such as melanoma, head and neck, liver or kidney cancer. The specimen comprised CD4+ or CD8+ T cells sorted from blood, sampled in a trial of the OX40 agonist ivuxolimab. The rearrangement links TRBV19 to TRBJ2-7; 8 bases agree with TRBD1. The CDR3 DNA reads as TGTGCCAGTAGTACGCAGGGGGCACCAAAGACCTACGAGCAGTACTTC. Its protein product is CASSTQGAPKTYEQYF.